The source of this T cell receptor beta chain is a study of T cells in Graves' hyperthyroidism and ophthalmopathy. Amplified TCR beta CDR3 regions derived from RNA transcripts. With the HTBI primer set, the TCR CDR3 went through a first round of RT-PCR. In TCRdb, the multiplex PCR reads were re-called with MiXCR into one record per CDR3 protein. This sample has around 200,000 distinct CDR3 sequences, with 18% found just once. This TCR derives from a man aged 35-49 years with Graves' hyperthyroidism. Sequenced sample: blood.

For the CDR3, the DNA is TGTGCCAGCAGCCAAGAGAGGCAGTACAATGAGCAGTTCTTC. Translating it yields CASSQERQYNEQFF. The rearrangement joins TRBV3-1 to TRBJ2-1; the D is unclear. The germline CDR1 and CDR2 sequences are LGHDT and YNNKEL (reference sequence). V was shortened by 0 bases and J by 4 bases, with 7 bases between the two germline ends. The CDR3 extends over 14 amino acids.